Below are 8 T cell receptor beta chains sequenced from a single sample in a study of blood T cell repertoires in COVID-19. Using immunoSEQ multiplex PCR, the repertoire was profiled, and TCRdb retains in-frame clones only, with some absent. Of a few hundred thousand clones in the sample, roughly 88% were seen once. Sequenced material: peripheral blood. The receptors were sampled from a man aged 30 to 45 who had recovered from COVID-19.

The chain recombines TRBV5-4 with TRBJ2-3, with 16 bases aligning to TRBD2. CDR3 length equals 17 residues. V shed 4 bases and J 4 bases; nucleotides not matched to a gene: 6. The germline V gene has CDR1 SGHNT and CDR2 YYREEE (reference sequence). The CDR3 loop reads CASSLGLAGGRPDTQYF. The CDR3 DNA sequence: TGTGCCAGCAGCCTGGGACTAGCGGGGGGGCGGCCAGATACGCAGTATTTT.

This sequence joins TRBV28 and TRBJ2-1; TRBD2 agrees at 10 bases. Germline V gene data show CDR1 as MDHEN and CDR2 as SYDVKM. The V and J ends lost 7 bases and 10 bases, in that order; junction bases with no gene match: 13. The CDR3 loop spans 15 amino acids. CDR3 DNA: TGTGCCAGCAAGGAAGTAGCGGGGGGCCGGTTCGAGCAGTTCTTC. As protein: CASKEVAGGRFEQFF.

V and J are TRBV28 and TRBJ2-7, with 10 bases aligning to TRBD2. This CDR3 spans 15 amino acids. The germline gives CDR1 MDHEN, CDR2 SYDVKM. The V segment lost 7 bases and the J segment 3 bases; nucleotides outside the gene matches: 9. The CDR3 loop is CASKSGGAVSYEQYF. In DNA, the CDR3 is TGTGCCAGCAAAAGCGGGGGGGCCGTGAGCTACGAGCAGTACTTC. The variable domain in full, completed from reference TRBV28 and TRBJ2-7, reads DVKVTQSSRYLVKRTGEKVFLECVQDMDHENMFWYRQDPGLGLRLIYFSYDVKMKEKGDIPEGYSVSREKKERFSLILESASTNQTSMYLCASKSGGAVSYEQYFGPGTRLTVT.

V gene TRBV9 combines with J gene TRBJ2-7, with D unresolved. Germline V lookup: CDR1 SGDLS, CDR2 YYNGEE. There are 14 residues in the CDR3. The ends were cut back, 0 bases at V and 2 bases at J, with 9 bases in the middle. The CDR3 DNA reads as TGTGCCAGCAGCGTAGGTCCCTATCCCTACGAGCAGTACTTC. Translation: CASSVGPYPYEQYF.

The chain links TRBV6-5 to TRBJ1-5; the match to TRBD1 covers 7 bases. CDR3 length equals 15 residues. Germline loops: CDR1 MNHEY, CDR2 SVGAGI. The ends lost 8 bases at V and 5 bases at J; junction bases unmatched: 12. CDR3 nucleotides: TGTGCCAGCCGGAATACTTTCAGGGGGTATCAGCCCCAGCATTTT. It is translated as CASRNTFRGYQPQHF.

V and J are TRBV5-4 and TRBJ2-7; 9 positions agree with TRBD2. This CDR3 comprises 16 residues. Germline CDR1 reads SGHNT; CDR2 reads YYREEE (reference sequence). V lost 3 bases, J lost 6 bases, and 13 bases stayed unmatched. The CDR3 sequence is CASSWIAGGPTGEQYF. The CDR3 DNA sequence: TGTGCCAGCAGCTGGATTGCGGGGGGGCCGACTGGCGAGCAGTACTTC.

V gene TRBV7-9 combines with J gene TRBJ2-2, with 9 positions matching TRBD2. The CDR3 has 15 amino acids. Germline-derived CDR1 and CDR2 are SEHNR and FQNEAQ (reference sequence). Losses at the gene ends were 7 bases for V and 0 bases for J; bases not matched to a gene: 3. The CDR3 here is CASTGGGANTGELFF. The CDR3 DNA sequence: TGTGCCAGCACTGGCGGGGGGGCGAACACCGGGGAGCTGTTTTTT.

Only one count was recorded for this clone. V and J are TRBV4-3 and TRBJ2-7; a possible D gene is TRBD2 (5 bases). CDR1 LGHNA and CDR2 YSLEER come from the germline V gene. CDR3 size: 16 residues. V was clipped by 0 bases and J by 3 bases, with 15 bases between them. This CDR3 reads CASSQDPSLASYEQYF. DNA for the CDR3: TGCGCCAGCAGCCAAGATCCCTCGCTAGCTAGCTACGAGCAGTACTTC.